The 9 T cell receptor beta chains listed next were all sequenced from one sample in a study of T cell responses to AZD1222 COVID-19 vaccine. Sequenced by immunoSEQ multiplex PCR; TCRdb stores in-frame clones only, minus some. Here the sample spans about 85,000 clones, 85% being singletons. This specimen was peripheral blood, taken 28 days after the second AZD1222 dose. The receptors derive from an adult who received the AZD1222 COVID-19 vaccine.

The chain is built from TRBV2 and TRBJ2-2; 8 bases align to TRBD1. Germline CDR1 and CDR2: SNHLY and FYNNEI. The CDR3 spans 16 residues. The V and J ends lost 3 bases and 5 bases, in that order; junction bases with no gene match: 8. CDR3 residues: CASSDRTGLGTGELFF. The DNA of the CDR3 is TGTGCCAGCAGTGACCGGACAGGGCTGGGGACCGGGGAGCTGTTTTTT.

V usage is TRBV5-5 and J usage is TRBJ2-5; no clear D. Trimming left V 4 bases short and J 2 bases short, with 18 bases between. From germline, CDR1 is SGHKS and CDR2 YYEKEE (reference sequence). The CDR3 length is 16 residues. CDR3: CASSLRPVTAQETQYF. Here the CDR3 DNA reads TGTGCCAGCAGCCTACGGCCGGTTACAGCTCAAGAGACCCAGTACTTC.

The chain joins TRBV5-1 to TRBJ2-2, with D possibly TRBD2 on 6 matching bases. Deletions cut 4 bases from V and 0 bases from J, with 10 bases between. The CDR3 consists of 15 residues. Germline values: CDR1 SGHRS, CDR2 YFSETQ. The CDR3: CASSRDLTNTGELFF. CDR3 coding DNA: TGCGCCAGCAGCCGGGACTTGACGAACACCGGGGAGCTGTTTTTT.

The chain joins TRBV24-1 to TRBJ1-1; the match to TRBD1 covers 8 bases. CDR1 and CDR2 (germline): KGHDR, SFDVKD. This CDR3 is 15 amino acids long. With 2 bases clipped from V and 2 bases from J, the junction kept 3 bases outside the gene matches. This CDR3 is CATSDSQGGNTEAFF. The CDR3 coding sequence is TGTGCCACCAGTGATTCACAGGGGGGAAACACTGAAGCTTTCTTT.

This clone appeared a single time. This chain connects TRBV19 to TRBJ1-2, with 7 bases identical to TRBD1. V lost 4 bases, J lost 2 bases, and 7 bases stayed unmatched. Germline V lookup: CDR1 LNHDA, CDR2 SQIVND (reference sequence). The CDR3 has 15 amino acids. The CDR3 DNA reads as TGTGCCAGTAGTAGGAACTGGGACAGCAACTATGGCTACACCTTC. It translates to CASSRNWDSNYGYTF. The full variable domain, rest sourced from reference TRBV19 and TRBJ1-2, is DGGITQSPKYLFRKEGQNVTLSCEQNLNHDAMYWYRQDPGQGLRLIYYSQIVNDFQKGDIAEGYSVSREKKESFPLTVTSAQKNPTAFYLCASSRNWDSNYGYTFGSGTRLTVV.

The genes are TRBV2 and TRBJ2-2; 7 bases align to TRBD2. V lost 5 bases, J lost 4 bases, and 10 bases stayed unmatched. The CDR3 runs to 16 residues. Germline loops: CDR1 SNHLY, CDR2 FYNNEI. The CDR3 protein is CASSHTDPGGTGELFF. The CDR3 DNA reads as TGTGCCAGCAGTCATACAGATCCGGGAGGCACCGGGGAGCTGTTTTTT.

This rearrangement joins TRBV7-2 to TRBJ1-2, with TRBD1 matching 7 bases. The V segment lost 0 bases and the J segment 1 base; nucleotides outside the gene matches: 5. Germline assignment: CDR1 SGHTA and CDR2 FQGNSA. The CDR3 runs to 16 residues. CDR3 sequence (DNA): TGTGCCAGCAGCTTAGCAGGGGGCGCCGGTAACTATGGCTACACCTTC. This encodes CASSLAGGAGNYGYTF.

The chain joins TRBV7-6 to TRBJ2-3; 11 bases match TRBD2. This CDR3 comprises 16 residues. Germline V gene lookup returns CDR1 SGHVS and CDR2 FNYEAQ. V lost 6 bases and J lost 6; bases outside the gene matches: 11. The CDR3: CASSSISGRAPDTQYF. The CDR3 region has the DNA TGTGCCAGCAGTTCTATTAGCGGGAGGGCCCCTGATACGCAGTATTTT. The complete variable domain, with remaining parts taken from reference TRBV7-6 and TRBJ2-3, reads GAGVSQSPRYKVTKRGQDVALRCDPISGHVSLYWYRQALGQGPEFLTYFNYEAQQDKSGLPNDRFSAERPEGSISTLTIQRTEQRDSAMYRCASSSISGRAPDTQYFGPGTRLTVL.

The chain joins TRBV12-3 or TRBV12-4 to TRBJ2-3; D call uncertain. There are 13 residues in the CDR3. Deletions cut 3 bases from V and 6 bases from J, with 10 bases between. CDR3 bases: TGTGCCAGCAGTTTTCGAGGCGAGGATACGCAGTATTTT. Translated, it gives CASSFRGEDTQYF.